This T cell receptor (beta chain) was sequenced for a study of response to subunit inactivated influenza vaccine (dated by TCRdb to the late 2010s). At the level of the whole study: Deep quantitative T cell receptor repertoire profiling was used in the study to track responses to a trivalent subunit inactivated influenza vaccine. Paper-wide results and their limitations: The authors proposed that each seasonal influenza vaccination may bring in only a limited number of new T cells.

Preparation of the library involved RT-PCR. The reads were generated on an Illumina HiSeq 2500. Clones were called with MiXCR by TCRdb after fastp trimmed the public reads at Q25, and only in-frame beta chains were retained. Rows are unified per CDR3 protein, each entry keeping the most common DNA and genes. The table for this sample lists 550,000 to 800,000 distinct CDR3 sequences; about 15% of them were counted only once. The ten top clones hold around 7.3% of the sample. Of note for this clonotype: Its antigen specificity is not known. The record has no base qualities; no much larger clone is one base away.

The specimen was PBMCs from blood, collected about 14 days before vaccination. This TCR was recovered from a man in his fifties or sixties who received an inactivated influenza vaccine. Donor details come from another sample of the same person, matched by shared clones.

In nucleotide form, the sequence is TGCAGTGCTAGAGATCGCTCTAGCGGGGTGAGAGATACGCAGTATTTT. It codes for CSARDRSSGVRDTQYF. Recombination linked TRBV20-1 to TRBJ2-3, and 9 bases in between align with TRBD2. The CDR3 runs 16 amino acids, cysteine and phenylalanine included. The sequence is cut down to CDR3 DNA, 48 bases in frame from base 1. From V the trimming removes 0 bases and from J it removes 5 bases, while the gene matches leave 9 bases of the junction unaccounted for. The germline V gene (reference sequence) sets CDR1 to DFQATT and CDR2 to SNEGSKA.